This TCR beta chain was found in a study of cytomegalovirus exposure and HLA in healthy donors. The PCR ran on 60 Vbeta and 13 Jbeta primers. Measured with immunoSEQ multiplex PCR; TCRdb has only the in-frame clones, and not every one. The sample yields 100,000 to 150,000 clones, around three quarters seen once. Per the germline V gene, CDR1 is MNHEY and CDR2 is SVGAGI. With 3 bases removed from V and 3 bases from J, the gap between germline ends came to 6 bases. This CDR3 comprises 13 residues. Material for sequencing was PBMCs. The chain couples TRBV6-5 to TRBJ1-5; D is undetermined. This TCR derives from a male donor in good health and CMV-seropositive. CDR3: CASSYSLNQPQHF. The CDR3 bases are TGTGCCAGCAGTTATAGCCTCAATCAGCCCCAGCATTTT.